This T cell receptor (beta chain) was identified in a study of cytomegalovirus exposure and HLA in healthy donors. With 60 Vbeta and 13 Jbeta primers, the PCR was carried out. This table comes from immunoSEQ multiplex PCR, and its TCRdb copy is limited to in-frame clones, with some not included. The table lists 130,000 to 150,000 clones, 75% to 85% of them singletons. J gave up 1 base and V 6 bases, and 11 bases lay outside the gene matches. Germline values: CDR1 SNHLY, CDR2 FYNNEI. CDR3 length equals 16 residues. The receptor's source is a woman younger than 35 in good health and CMV-seropositive. V is TRBV2 and J is TRBJ2-5; 7 bases match TRBD1. Sequenced sample: PBMCs. CDR3: CASRRGRAPSQETQYF. The CDR3 nucleotides read TGTGCCAGCAGGAGGGGGCGGGCACCGTCCCAAGAGACCCAGTACTTC.